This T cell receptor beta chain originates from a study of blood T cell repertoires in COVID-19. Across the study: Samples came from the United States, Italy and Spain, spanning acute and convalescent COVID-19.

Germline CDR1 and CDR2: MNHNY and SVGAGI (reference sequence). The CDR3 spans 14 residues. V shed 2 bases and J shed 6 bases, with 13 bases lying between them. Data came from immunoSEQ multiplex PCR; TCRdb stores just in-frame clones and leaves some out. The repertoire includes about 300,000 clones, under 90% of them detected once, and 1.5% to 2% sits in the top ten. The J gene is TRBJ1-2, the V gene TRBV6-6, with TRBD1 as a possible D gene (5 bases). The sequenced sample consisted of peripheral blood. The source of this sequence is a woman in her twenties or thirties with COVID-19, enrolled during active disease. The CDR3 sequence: CASSYRAGQDGYTF. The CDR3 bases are TGTGCCAGCAGTTACCGCGCAGGGCAGGATGGCTACACCTTC.